Listed below are T cell receptor beta chains from one sample, sequenced in a study of blood T cell repertoires in COVID-19. Clones were read by immunoSEQ multiplex PCR, and TCRdb kept only the in-frame ones, dropping some. The repertoire holds about 160,000 clones, with roughly 87% as singletons. The sequencing input was PBMCs or T cells enriched from blood (not recorded which). These receptors came from a woman in her forties or fifties who had recovered from COVID-19. Each CDR3 is given with its conserved first and last residue. A D gene is named only where the DNA matches it firmly. Part of the rows lack a size; the others show once, few, many or a class for expanded clones.

TGTGCCAGCTCACCTCCGGGACAGGGGGCCTACGAGCAGTACTTC | CASSPPGQGAYEQYF | TRBV18 | TRBD1 | NA | TRBJ2-7
TGTGCCAGCACCCTGACAGGGGGCGCCTACAATGAGCAGTTCTTC | CASTLTGGAYNEQFF | TRBV7-2 | TRBD1 | NA | TRBJ2-1
TGTGCCAGCTCACCACCGTGGAGTAGCGGGAGTACCGGGGAGCTGTTTTTT | CASSPPWSSGSTGELFF | TRBV18 | TRBD2 | NA | TRBJ2-2
TGTGCCAGCAGCCCTGAGGACAGGGGGATACGGGGCTACACCTTC | CASSPEDRGIRGYTF | TRBV7-9 | TRBD1 | NA | TRBJ1-2
TGCGCCAGCAGCCACCCAACAGGGACCTATGGCTACACCTTC | CASSHPTGTYGYTF | TRBV4-1 | NA | NA | TRBJ1-2
TGTGCCAGCAGTGAAGGGAGGTCTAATCAGCCCCAGCATTTT | CASSEGRSNQPQHF | TRBV2 | NA | NA | TRBJ1-5
TGTGCCAGTAGTATCCGCACAGGGTACTCCTACGAGCAGTACTTC | CASSIRTGYSYEQYF | TRBV19 | NA | NA | TRBJ2-7
TGTGCCAGCAGCTTGGACCCGGGGGACAGGTGCTTGTTT | CASSLDPGDRCLF | TRBV5-5 | TRBD1 | NA | TRBJ1-6
TGTGCCAGCAGCTTAGGTAGCGGGGCTGGGAAGACCCAGTACTTC | CASSLGSGAGKTQYF | TRBV7-6 | TRBD2 | NA | TRBJ2-5
TGCGCCAGCAGCACGGGACTAGCGGGAGTCGAAGTGAATGAGCAGTTCTTC | CASSTGLAGVEVNEQFF | TRBV5-1 | TRBD2 | NA | TRBJ2-1
TGTGCCAGCAGCTTAGATATGGGCAGCTCCTACGAGCAGTACTTC | CASSLDMGSSYEQYF | TRBV7-9 | NA | NA | TRBJ2-7
TGTGCCAGCAGCCCCGCGGACAGGGGCCGACACGAAGCTTTCTTT | CASSPADRGRHEAFF | TRBV13 | TRBD1 | NA | TRBJ1-1
TGTGCCAGCTCACGGACAGTCATGAACACTGAAGCTTTCTTT | CASSRTVMNTEAFF | TRBV18 | NA | NA | TRBJ1-1
TGTGCCACCGGGGACAGGGCCTATGGCTACACCTTC | CATGDRAYGYTF | TRBV24-1 | TRBD1 | once | TRBJ1-2
TGTGCCAGCAGTTCAGGGGCGCAGTCCTACGAGCAGTACTTC | CASSSGAQSYEQYF | TRBV6-2/TRBV6-3 | NA | once | TRBJ2-7
TGTGCCAGCAGTCGGACTCCGGGACTAGCTTTCACCGGGGAGCTGTTTTTT | CASSRTPGLAFTGELFF | TRBV6-6 | TRBD2 | NA | TRBJ2-2
TGTGCCAGTACCGGGATTTCGGCCACTGAAGCTTTCTTT | CASTGISATEAFF | TRBV19 | NA | NA | TRBJ1-1
TGTGCCAGCAGTAGTCCTGGGTTGAGGTTCGGCTACGAGCAGTACTTC | CASSSPGLRFGYEQYF | TRBV28 | NA | NA | TRBJ2-7
TGTGCCAGCAGTTACAGGGGCTACGAGCAGTACTTC | CASSYRGYEQYF | TRBV6-4 | TRBD1 | NA | TRBJ2-7
TGTGCCAGCAGCCAAGGGGGACTTTCGTACTTC | CASSQGGLSYF | TRBV3-1/TRBV3-2 | NA | NA | TRBJ2-7
TGTGCCAGCAGCCAGGGGGCCGGGACTGAAGCTTTCTTT | CASSQGAGTEAFF | TRBV6-5 | TRBD1 | NA | TRBJ1-1
TGTGCTAGTGGTTTGGGGACTAGCGGACAAGAGACCCAGTACTTC | CASGLGTSGQETQYF | TRBV12-5 | TRBD2 | NA | TRBJ2-5
TGTGCCAGCACCCCTTACGGAGGGACTACGAACACCGGGGAGCTGTTTTTT | CASTPYGGTTNTGELFF | TRBV28 | TRBD2 | NA | TRBJ2-2
TGTGCCAGCAGCTTGGATAGGGGAGCGGCGGGGGAGACCCAGTACTTC | CASSLDRGAAGETQYF | TRBV5-6 | NA | few | TRBJ2-5
TGCAGCGGGGACCAAGGGGGGGATGAGCAGTTCTTC | CSGDQGGDEQFF | TRBV29-1 | NA | NA | TRBJ2-1
TGTGCCAGTAGTATGGGGACAACATACAATGAGCAGTTCTTC | CASSMGTTYNEQFF | TRBV19 | NA | NA | TRBJ2-1
TGTGCCAGCTCCACCCCAGGTGGTGGGGCCAACGTCCTGACTTTC | CASSTPGGGANVLTF | TRBV27 | NA | NA | TRBJ2-6
TGTGCCAGCAAGGCGGCAAGCTCTGGAAACACCATATATTTT | CASKAASSGNTIYF | TRBV2 | NA | once | TRBJ1-3
TGTGCCAGCAGCCCGGATGCTAGCGGGAGTAGGAATGAGCAGTTCTTC | CASSPDASGSRNEQFF | TRBV5-4 | TRBD2 | NA | TRBJ2-1
TGTGCCAGCAGTGAATACGGGAGGGTGAGCGCTTTCTTT | CASSEYGRVSAFF | TRBV25-1 | NA | NA | TRBJ1-1
TGTGCCAGCAGCCAAGGACTAGGTAGCACAGATACGCAGTATTTT | CASSQGLGSTDTQYF | TRBV5-4 | TRBD2 | NA | TRBJ2-3
TGTGCCACATGGGGCGGGAGTGTTCAAAATACGCAGTATTTT | CATWGGSVQNTQYF | TRBV19 | TRBD2 | NA | TRBJ2-3
TGTGCCAGTAGTCCTGACCCGGACAGGGGAGGGTCACCCCTCCACTTT | CASSPDPDRGGSPLHF | TRBV19 | TRBD1 | NA | TRBJ1-6
TGTGCCAGCAGCCAAACGGACAGCCCCAGAAACACCATATATTTT | CASSQTDSPRNTIYF | TRBV9 | NA | NA | TRBJ1-3
TGTGCTAGTGGCGGGGCGGGAGTCACGGATGAGCAGTTCTTC | CASGGAGVTDEQFF | TRBV12-5 | TRBD2 | NA | TRBJ2-1
TGTGCCAGCAGCTTGGTAGGGACAGGGAGGACTGAAGCTTTCTTT | CASSLVGTGRTEAFF | TRBV7-9 | TRBD1 | few | TRBJ1-1
TGTGCCAGCTCACCAACCCCGGGCAGGGGACCCTACGAGCAGTACTTC | CASSPTPGRGPYEQYF | TRBV18 | NA | NA | TRBJ2-7
TGTGCCTGGAGTGCTGGGACACCATATAATTCACCCCTCCACTTT | CAWSAGTPYNSPLHF | TRBV30 | NA | NA | TRBJ1-6
TGTGCCAGCAGTTCCCGACAGGGGGCGCGCGGCTATGGCTACACCTTC | CASSSRQGARGYGYTF | TRBV6-5 | TRBD1 | NA | TRBJ1-2
TGTGCCAGCCAGAGAACCGGGACAATAGTAAGAGAAAAACTGTTTTTT | CASQRTGTIVREKLFF | TRBV28 | NA | NA | TRBJ1-4
TGTGCCAGCAGTCCCCGGACAGGGGGCTTCGGTCAGCCCCAGCATTTT | CASSPRTGGFGQPQHF | TRBV27 | TRBD1 | NA | TRBJ1-5
TGTGCCAGCAGCCAACAGGGTCAAATGAACACTGAAGCTTTCTTT | CASSQQGQMNTEAFF | TRBV11-3 | NA | NA | TRBJ1-1
TGTGCCAGTAGTATAGAAGGGGGGGGAAGTCTTCAGACCCAGTACTTC | CASSIEGGGSLQTQYF | TRBV19 | NA | few | TRBJ2-5
TGCGCCAGCAGCCAAGCCGGACAGGGGGCGCTAAAGACCCAGTACTTC | CASSQAGQGALKTQYF | TRBV4-1 | TRBD1 | NA | TRBJ2-5
TGTGCCAGCAGCGCGACTAGCGGCGCGAACACCGGGGAGCTGTTTTTT | CASSATSGANTGELFF | TRBV5-4 | TRBD2 | NA | TRBJ2-2
TGTGCCAGCAGCCTCAGCGGGAGGACAGATACGCAGTATTTT | CASSLSGRTDTQYF | TRBV5-8 | TRBD2 | NA | TRBJ2-3
TGTGCCACGAGCGACAGGGGCTATGGCTACACCTTC | CATSDRGYGYTF | TRBV24-1 | TRBD1 | NA | TRBJ1-2
TGCGCCAGCAGCACGACTAGCGGGGCCTCCAATGAGCAGTTCTTC | CASSTTSGASNEQFF | TRBV5-1 | TRBD2 | NA | TRBJ2-1
TGTGCCAGCAGTCCGGGACTCAGCACAGATACGCAGTATTTT | CASSPGLSTDTQYF | TRBV2 | NA | NA | TRBJ2-3